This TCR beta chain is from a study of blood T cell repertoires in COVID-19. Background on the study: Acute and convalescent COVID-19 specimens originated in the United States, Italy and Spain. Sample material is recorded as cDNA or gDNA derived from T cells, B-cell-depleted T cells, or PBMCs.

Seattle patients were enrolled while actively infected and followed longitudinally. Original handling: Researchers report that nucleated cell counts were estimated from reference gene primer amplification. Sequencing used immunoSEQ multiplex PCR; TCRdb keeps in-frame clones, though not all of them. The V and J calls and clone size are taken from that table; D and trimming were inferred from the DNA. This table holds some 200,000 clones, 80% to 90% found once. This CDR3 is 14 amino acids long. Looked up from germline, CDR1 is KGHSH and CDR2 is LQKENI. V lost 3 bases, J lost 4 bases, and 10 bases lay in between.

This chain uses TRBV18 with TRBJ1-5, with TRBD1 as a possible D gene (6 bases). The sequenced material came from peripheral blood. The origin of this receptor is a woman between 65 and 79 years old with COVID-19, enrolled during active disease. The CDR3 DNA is TGTGCCAGCTCACCCCCAGGGGAAAATCAGCCCCAGCATTTT. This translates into CASSPPGENQPQHF.